This T cell receptor (beta chain) comes out of a study of cytomegalovirus exposure and HLA in healthy donors. Study-wide points: Later examination showed HLA-associated TCR beta chains had greater clonal expansion than equally common others. Several of the most significant clusters appeared linked to common viral pathogens, based on a later analysis. The authors considered a cluster of highly shared sequence variants likely to be a sequencing artifact.

On this clone: The antigen is unknown.

Amplification used 60 Vbeta primers and 13 Jbeta primers. Only in-frame clones appear in the TCRdb table, and some are missing; sequencing was by immunoSEQ multiplex PCR. The table includes some 150,000 clones, roughly 84% detected once. The TCR sequence derives from a male donor in good health and CMV-seronegative. Sequencing was performed on PBMCs.

CDR3 nucleotides: TGTGCCAGCAGCCCCTCCCCCCTAGCGGGGCCCGAGCAGTACTTC. Protein sequence: CASSPSPLAGPEQYF. The rearrangement joins TRBV7-6 to TRBJ2-7; 9 positions agree with TRBD2. The V segment lost 5 bases and the J segment 6 bases; nucleotides outside the gene matches: 11. CDR1 and CDR2 from the germline V gene are SGHVS and FNYEAQ. This CDR3 contains 15 residues.